What follows describes a single TCR beta chain. The CDR3 has 15 residues. Germline assignment: CDR1 LGHDT and CDR2 YNNKEL (reference sequence). V trimming: 4 bases; J trimming: 4 bases; junction bases outside the gene matches: 9. Assay used: immunoSEQ multiplex PCR; TCRdb lists only in-frame clones, some missing. Among approximately 230,000 clones listed, more than 75% were seen once. This record belongs to a study of blood T cell repertoires in COVID-19. Study at large: Samples representing acute and convalescent COVID-19 were sourced from the United States, Italy and Spain.

The sequencing input was PBMCs or T cells enriched from blood (not recorded which). V is TRBV3-1 (or the pseudogene TRBV3-2) and J is TRBJ1-2; 7 bases line up with TRBD1. The receptor was derived from a man between 40 and 49 years old who had recovered from COVID-19. The CDR3 nucleotides are TGTGCCAGCAGCCGGGACAGTGGTTCGCTCTATGGCTACACCTTC. This translates into CASSRDSGSLYGYTF.